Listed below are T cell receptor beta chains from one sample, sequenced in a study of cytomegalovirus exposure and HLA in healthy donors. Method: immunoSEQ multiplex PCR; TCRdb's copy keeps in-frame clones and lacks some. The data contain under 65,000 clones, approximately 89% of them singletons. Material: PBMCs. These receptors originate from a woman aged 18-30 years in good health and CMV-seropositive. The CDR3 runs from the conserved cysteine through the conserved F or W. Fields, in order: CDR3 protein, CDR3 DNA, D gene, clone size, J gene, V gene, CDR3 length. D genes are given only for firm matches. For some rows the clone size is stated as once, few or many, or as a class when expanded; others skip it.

CDR3 protein: CASRRDRDQPQHF
CDR3 DNA: TGTGCCAGTCGACGGGACAGGGATCAGCCCCAGCATTTT
D gene: TRBD1
clone size: few
J gene: TRBJ1-5
V gene: TRBV19
CDR3 length: 13

CDR3 protein: CASSLAGTPTNYGYTF
CDR3 DNA: TGTGCCAGCAGCTTAGCCGGGACACCCACTAACTATGGCTACACCTTC
D gene: .
clone size: .
J gene: TRBJ1-2
V gene: TRBV7-2
CDR3 length: 16

CDR3 protein: CASSYLAGSHNEQFF
CDR3 DNA: TGTGCCAGCAGCTACCTAGCGGGGTCTCACAATGAGCAGTTCTTC
D gene: TRBD2
clone size: .
J gene: TRBJ2-1
V gene: TRBV7-2
CDR3 length: 15

CDR3 protein: CASSPGLAFADTQYF
CDR3 DNA: TGTGCCAGCAGCCCGGGACTAGCGTTTGCAGATACGCAGTATTTT
D gene: TRBD2
clone size: .
J gene: TRBJ2-3
V gene: TRBV11-1
CDR3 length: 15

CDR3 protein: CASGDNTEAFF
CDR3 DNA: TGTGCCAGCGGAGATAACACTGAAGCTTTCTTT
D gene: .
clone size: medium-sized
J gene: TRBJ1-1
V gene: TRBV28
CDR3 length: 11

CDR3 protein: CASSEGLGRNTGELFF
CDR3 DNA: TGTGCCAGCAGTGAAGGCTTGGGGAGGAACACCGGGGAGCTGTTTTTT
D gene: .
clone size: .
J gene: TRBJ2-2
V gene: TRBV2
CDR3 length: 16

CDR3 protein: CAWSVARGNTIYF
CDR3 DNA: TGTGCCTGGAGTGTAGCCAGGGGAAACACCATATATTTT
D gene: .
clone size: .
J gene: TRBJ1-3
V gene: TRBV30
CDR3 length: 13

CDR3 protein: CASSSLRTDTQYF
CDR3 DNA: TGTGCCAGCAGCTCCCTCCGCACAGATACGCAGTATTTT
D gene: .
clone size: .
J gene: TRBJ2-3
V gene: TRBV5-4
CDR3 length: 13

CDR3 protein: CASSPRGETTDTQYF
CDR3 DNA: TGTGCCAGCAGCCCCCGAGGCGAGACCACAGATACGCAGTATTTT
D gene: .
clone size: .
J gene: TRBJ2-3
V gene: TRBV7-9
CDR3 length: 15

CDR3 protein: CASSSLDRPSGELFF
CDR3 DNA: TGTGCCAGCAGTTCCCTGGACAGGCCTTCCGGGGAGCTGTTTTTT
D gene: TRBD1
clone size: .
J gene: TRBJ2-2
V gene: TRBV7-2
CDR3 length: 15

CDR3 protein: CAANPGHGYGEMPQHF
CDR3 DNA: TGTGCCGCTAATCCGGGACACGGGTATGGGGAGATGCCCCAGCATTTT
D gene: .
clone size: .
J gene: TRBJ1-5
V gene: TRBV19
CDR3 length: 16

CDR3 protein: CASSPQGGSGYTF
CDR3 DNA: TGTGCCAGCAGCCCGCAGGGGGGCTCGGGCTACACCTTC
D gene: TRBD1
clone size: .
J gene: TRBJ1-2
V gene: TRBV7-8
CDR3 length: 13

CDR3 protein: CASTCRDRGLYSNQPQHF
CDR3 DNA: TGTGCTAGTACCTGTAGGGACAGGGGGTTATATAGCAATCAGCCCCAGCATTTT
D gene: TRBD1
clone size: .
J gene: TRBJ1-5
V gene: TRBV7-7
CDR3 length: 18

CDR3 protein: CASSVQETSWPSTQYF
CDR3 DNA: TGTGCCAGCAGCGTCCAGGAGACTAGCTGGCCGTCTACGCAGTATTTT
D gene: TRBD2
clone size: .
J gene: TRBJ2-3
V gene: TRBV5-6
CDR3 length: 16

CDR3 protein: CASSLETMGGQFF
CDR3 DNA: TGCGCCAGCAGCTTGGAGACTATGGGGGGGCAGTTCTTC
D gene: .
clone size: .
J gene: TRBJ2-1
V gene: TRBV5-1
CDR3 length: 13

CDR3 protein: CASSSPLGGYEQYF
CDR3 DNA: TGTGCCAGCAGTTCCCCTCTCGGGGGCTACGAGCAGTACTTC
D gene: .
clone size: .
J gene: TRBJ2-7
V gene: TRBV6-1
CDR3 length: 14

CDR3 protein: CASSFGTGDTEKLFF
CDR3 DNA: TGCGCCAGCAGCTTCGGGACAGGGGATACTGAAAAACTGTTTTTT
D gene: TRBD1
clone size: .
J gene: TRBJ1-4
V gene: TRBV5-1
CDR3 length: 15

CDR3 protein: CASRGGQGHTDEQFF
CDR3 DNA: TGTGCCAGCAGGGGGGGACAGGGCCATACAGATGAGCAGTTCTTC
D gene: TRBD1
clone size: .
J gene: TRBJ2-1
V gene: TRBV27
CDR3 length: 15

CDR3 protein: CAGTTGPGMIDEQFF
CDR3 DNA: TGTGCCGGAACGACAGGTCCAGGGATGATCGATGAGCAGTTCTTC
D gene: .
clone size: .
J gene: TRBJ2-1
V gene: TRBV7-9
CDR3 length: 15

CDR3 protein: CASSHRVSRDNEQFF
CDR3 DNA: TGCGCCAGCAGCCACCGGGTCTCGAGGGACAATGAGCAGTTCTTC
D gene: .
clone size: .
J gene: TRBJ2-1
V gene: TRBV4-1
CDR3 length: 15

CDR3 protein: CASSISGVLNTGELFF
CDR3 DNA: TGTGCCAGTAGTATATCAGGGGTCCTGAACACCGGGGAGCTGTTTTTT
D gene: .
clone size: once
J gene: TRBJ2-2
V gene: TRBV19
CDR3 length: 16

CDR3 protein: CASRPSASGGADTQYF
CDR3 DNA: TGTGCCAGTAGGCCATCGGCTAGCGGGGGTGCAGATACGCAGTATTTT
D gene: TRBD2
clone size: once
J gene: TRBJ2-3
V gene: TRBV19
CDR3 length: 16

CDR3 protein: CASSRDRVDQPQHF
CDR3 DNA: TGTGCCAGCAGTAGGGACAGGGTGGATCAGCCCCAGCATTTT
D gene: TRBD1
clone size: .
J gene: TRBJ1-5
V gene: TRBV6-1
CDR3 length: 14

CDR3 protein: CASSFLSTYNEQFF
CDR3 DNA: TGTGCCAGCAGTTTCCTCTCAACATACAATGAGCAGTTCTTC
D gene: .
clone size: .
J gene: TRBJ2-1
V gene: TRBV28
CDR3 length: 14

CDR3 protein: CASSSGDSAHEQYF
CDR3 DNA: TGTGCCAGCAGCTCTGGGGACAGTGCCCACGAGCAGTACTTC
D gene: TRBD1
clone size: .
J gene: TRBJ2-7
V gene: TRBV7-6
CDR3 length: 14

CDR3 protein: CASLGQKPYEQYF
CDR3 DNA: TGTGCCAGCCTCGGACAGAAACCCTACGAGCAGTACTTC
D gene: .
clone size: .
J gene: TRBJ2-7
V gene: TRBV6-5
CDR3 length: 13

CDR3 protein: CASSPGGRQETQYF
CDR3 DNA: TGTGCCAGCAGCCCAGGGGGGCGGCAAGAGACCCAGTACTTC
D gene: .
clone size: .
J gene: TRBJ2-5
V gene: TRBV9
CDR3 length: 14

CDR3 protein: CASSSGLGQLLGELFF
CDR3 DNA: TGTGCCAGCAGCTCAGGCCTAGGACAGCTACTCGGGGAGCTGTTTTTT
D gene: .
clone size: .
J gene: TRBJ2-2
V gene: TRBV7-6
CDR3 length: 16

CDR3 protein: CASSQSRGSYNEQFF
CDR3 DNA: TGCGCCAGCAGCCAAAGTCGGGGATCCTACAATGAGCAGTTCTTC
D gene: .
clone size: once
J gene: TRBJ2-1
V gene: TRBV4-3
CDR3 length: 15

CDR3 protein: CATIPLGGANEKLFF
CDR3 DNA: TGTGCCACCATCCCATTGGGGGGTGCTAATGAAAAACTGTTTTTT
D gene: .
clone size: .
J gene: TRBJ1-4
V gene: TRBV2
CDR3 length: 15

CDR3 protein: CASRQADEKLFF
CDR3 DNA: TGTGCCAGCAGACAGGCAGATGAAAAACTGTTTTTT
D gene: .
clone size: .
J gene: TRBJ1-4
V gene: TRBV6-6
CDR3 length: 12

CDR3 protein: CASSESYRVGYTF
CDR3 DNA: TGCGCCAGCAGTGAGTCATACAGGGTTGGCTACACCTTC
D gene: .
clone size: .
J gene: TRBJ1-2
V gene: TRBV10-2
CDR3 length: 13

CDR3 protein: CAIGTGDYSNQPQHF
CDR3 DNA: TGTGCCATTGGGACAGGGGATTATAGCAATCAGCCCCAGCATTTT
D gene: TRBD1
clone size: .
J gene: TRBJ1-5
V gene: TRBV10-3
CDR3 length: 15

CDR3 protein: CASSQGGGLGRFF
CDR3 DNA: TGCGCCAGCAGCCAAGGCGGAGGTCTCGGAAGGTTCTTC
D gene: .
clone size: .
J gene: TRBJ2-1
V gene: TRBV4-1
CDR3 length: 13

CDR3 protein: CASSQGQGGAYEQYF
CDR3 DNA: TGCGCCAGCAGCCAAGGGCAGGGAGGGGCCTACGAGCAGTACTTC
D gene: TRBD2
clone size: .
J gene: TRBJ2-7
V gene: TRBV4-1
CDR3 length: 15

CDR3 protein: CASSLTQGIAGNTIYF
CDR3 DNA: TGTGCCAGCAGCCTCACACAGGGTATCGCTGGAAACACCATATATTTT
D gene: .
clone size: .
J gene: TRBJ1-3
V gene: TRBV11-2
CDR3 length: 16

CDR3 protein: CATSRETGTYGYTF
CDR3 DNA: TGTGCCACCAGCAGAGAAACAGGGACCTATGGCTACACCTTC
D gene: .
clone size: .
J gene: TRBJ1-2
V gene: TRBV15
CDR3 length: 14

CDR3 protein: CASSLAAGGPNEQFF
CDR3 DNA: TGCGCCAGCAGCTTGGCGGCGGGGGGGCCTAATGAGCAGTTCTTC
D gene: TRBD2
clone size: .
J gene: TRBJ2-1
V gene: TRBV5-1
CDR3 length: 15

CDR3 protein: CASSPQGTGNSPLHF
CDR3 DNA: TGTGCCAGCAGCCCACAGGGTACGGGGAATTCACCCCTCCACTTT
D gene: .
clone size: .
J gene: TRBJ1-6
V gene: TRBV9
CDR3 length: 15

CDR3 protein: CASSHLRQGHTDTQYF
CDR3 DNA: TGTGCCAGCTCACACCTTCGACAGGGGCACACAGATACGCAGTATTTT
D gene: TRBD1
clone size: .
J gene: TRBJ2-3
V gene: TRBV18
CDR3 length: 16

CDR3 protein: CASSYVRGGEGYTF
CDR3 DNA: TGTGCCAGCAGCTACGTTCGGGGAGGAGAGGGCTACACCTTC
D gene: .
clone size: .
J gene: TRBJ1-2
V gene: TRBV5-6
CDR3 length: 14

CDR3 protein: CASSLWGGGVQETQYF
CDR3 DNA: TGTGCCAGCAGCTTGTGGGGCGGGGGAGTCCAAGAGACCCAGTACTTC
D gene: TRBD2
clone size: once
J gene: TRBJ2-5
V gene: TRBV5-4
CDR3 length: 16

CDR3 protein: CASSEEQTNYGYTF
CDR3 DNA: TGTGCCAGCAGTGAGGAACAGACTAACTATGGCTACACCTTC
D gene: .
clone size: .
J gene: TRBJ1-2
V gene: TRBV2
CDR3 length: 14

CDR3 protein: CASSLLGGRVAYEQYF
CDR3 DNA: TGTGCCAGCAGTTTACTGGGAGGCAGGGTCGCCTACGAGCAGTACTTC
D gene: .
clone size: once
J gene: TRBJ2-7
V gene: TRBV28
CDR3 length: 16

CDR3 protein: CASSPFPGTGDTGELFF
CDR3 DNA: TGTGCCAGCAGCCCGTTCCCCGGGACAGGGGACACCGGGGAGCTGTTTTTT
D gene: TRBD1
clone size: .
J gene: TRBJ2-2
V gene: TRBV7-6
CDR3 length: 17

CDR3 protein: CASSTRTANYGYTF
CDR3 DNA: TGTGCCAGCAGCACTCGGACAGCTAACTATGGCTACACCTTC
D gene: .
clone size: .
J gene: TRBJ1-2
V gene: TRBV7-2
CDR3 length: 14

CDR3 protein: CASSLTGNGYTF
CDR3 DNA: TGTGCCAGCAGCTTGACAGGAAATGGCTACACCTTC
D gene: .
clone size: .
J gene: TRBJ1-2
V gene: TRBV7-3
CDR3 length: 12

CDR3 protein: CASSSKRAATDTQYF
CDR3 DNA: TGTGCCAGCAGCTCAAAGCGGGCGGCTACAGATACGCAGTATTTT
D gene: .
clone size: .
J gene: TRBJ2-3
V gene: TRBV7-2
CDR3 length: 15

CDR3 protein: CAWSVGQGGNTIYF
CDR3 DNA: TGTGCCTGGAGTGTAGGTCAGGGAGGAAACACCATATATTTT
D gene: .
clone size: .
J gene: TRBJ1-3
V gene: TRBV30
CDR3 length: 14

CDR3 protein: CASRATSGASQETQYF
CDR3 DNA: TGTGCCAGCAGGGCGACTAGCGGGGCTTCCCAAGAGACCCAGTACTTC
D gene: TRBD2
clone size: .
J gene: TRBJ2-5
V gene: TRBV5-4
CDR3 length: 16

CDR3 protein: CASSQGQGAYNEQFF
CDR3 DNA: TGTGCCAGCAGCCAGGGACAGGGGGCCTACAATGAGCAGTTCTTC
D gene: TRBD1
clone size: .
J gene: TRBJ2-1
V gene: TRBV28
CDR3 length: 15

CDR3 protein: CASSGQGDSTEAFF
CDR3 DNA: TGTGCCAGCAGCGGACAGGGGGATAGCACTGAAGCTTTCTTT
D gene: TRBD1
clone size: .
J gene: TRBJ1-1
V gene: TRBV27
CDR3 length: 14

CDR3 protein: CASSLGGRREPYEQYF
CDR3 DNA: TGTGCCAGCAGCTTGGGGGGTCGGAGGGAACCCTACGAGCAGTACTTC
D gene: .
clone size: .
J gene: TRBJ2-7
V gene: TRBV5-6
CDR3 length: 16

CDR3 protein: CASSWDRANEQYF
CDR3 DNA: TGTGCCAGCAGCTGGGACAGGGCCAACGAGCAGTACTTC
D gene: TRBD1
clone size: .
J gene: TRBJ2-7
V gene: TRBV5-6
CDR3 length: 13

CDR3 protein: CASSEQGAARVTGELFF
CDR3 DNA: TGTGCCAGCAGTGAACAGGGGGCAGCAAGAGTTACCGGGGAGCTGTTTTTT
D gene: TRBD1
clone size: .
J gene: TRBJ2-2
V gene: TRBV6-1
CDR3 length: 17